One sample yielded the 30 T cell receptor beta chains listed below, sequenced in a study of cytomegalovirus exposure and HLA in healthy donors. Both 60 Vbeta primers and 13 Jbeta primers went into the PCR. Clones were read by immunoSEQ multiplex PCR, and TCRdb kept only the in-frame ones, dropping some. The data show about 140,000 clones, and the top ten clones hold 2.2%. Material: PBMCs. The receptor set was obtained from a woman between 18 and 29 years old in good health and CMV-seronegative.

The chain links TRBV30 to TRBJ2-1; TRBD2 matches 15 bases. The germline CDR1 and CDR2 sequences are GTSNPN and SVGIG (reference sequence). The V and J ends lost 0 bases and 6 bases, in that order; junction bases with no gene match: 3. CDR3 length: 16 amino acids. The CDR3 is CAWSVRGLAGGNEQFF. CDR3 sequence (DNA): TGTGCCTGGAGTGTACGGGGACTAGCGGGAGGCAATGAGCAGTTCTTC.

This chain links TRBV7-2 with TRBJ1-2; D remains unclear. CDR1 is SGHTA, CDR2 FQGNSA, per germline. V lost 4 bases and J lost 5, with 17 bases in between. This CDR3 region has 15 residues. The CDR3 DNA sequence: TGTGCCAGCAGCTCCAACGGCCGGGGATCGTATGGCTACACCTTC. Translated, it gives CASSSNGRGSYGYTF.

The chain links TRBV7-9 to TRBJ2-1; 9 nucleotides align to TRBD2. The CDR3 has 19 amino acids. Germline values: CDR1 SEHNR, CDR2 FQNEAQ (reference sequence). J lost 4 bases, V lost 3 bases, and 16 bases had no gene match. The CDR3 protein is CASSLGARSTSGRYNEQFF. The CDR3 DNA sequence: TGTGCCAGCAGCTTGGGGGCGAGGAGTACTAGCGGGCGTTACAATGAGCAGTTCTTC.

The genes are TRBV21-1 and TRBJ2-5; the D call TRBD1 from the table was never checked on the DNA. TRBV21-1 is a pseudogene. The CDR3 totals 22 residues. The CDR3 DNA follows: TGTGCCAGCAGCAAATCTGGTTGGGGGCCCGAATCCCATAAGCCTAACCAAGAGACCCAGTACTTC. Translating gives CASSKSGWGPESHKPNQETQYF.

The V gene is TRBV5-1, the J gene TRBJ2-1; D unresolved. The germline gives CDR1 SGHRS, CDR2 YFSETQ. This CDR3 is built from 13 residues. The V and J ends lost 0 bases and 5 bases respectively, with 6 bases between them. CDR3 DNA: TGCGCCAGCAGCTTGGCCACAGACAATGAGCAGTTCTTC. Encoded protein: CASSLATDNEQFF.

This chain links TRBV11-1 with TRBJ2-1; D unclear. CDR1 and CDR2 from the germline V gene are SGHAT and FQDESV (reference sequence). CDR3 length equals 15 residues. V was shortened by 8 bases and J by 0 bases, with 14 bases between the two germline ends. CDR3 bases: TGTGCCAGCTCTTTAATGACAAGCTCCTACAATGAGCAGTTCTTC. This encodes CASSLMTSSYNEQFF.

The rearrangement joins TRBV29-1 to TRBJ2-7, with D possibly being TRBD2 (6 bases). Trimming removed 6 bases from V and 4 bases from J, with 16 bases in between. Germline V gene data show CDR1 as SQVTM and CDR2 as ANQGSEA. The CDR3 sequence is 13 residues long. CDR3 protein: CSVLGDGGYEQYF. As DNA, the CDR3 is TGCAGCGTCTTGGGGGACGGGGGTTACGAGCAGTACTTC.

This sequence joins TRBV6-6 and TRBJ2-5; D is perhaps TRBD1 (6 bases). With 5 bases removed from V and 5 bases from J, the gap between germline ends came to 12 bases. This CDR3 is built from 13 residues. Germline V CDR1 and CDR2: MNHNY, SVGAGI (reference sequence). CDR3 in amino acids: CASSRTGKETQYF. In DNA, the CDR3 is TGTGCCAGCAGTCGAACAGGGAAGGAGACCCAGTACTTC.

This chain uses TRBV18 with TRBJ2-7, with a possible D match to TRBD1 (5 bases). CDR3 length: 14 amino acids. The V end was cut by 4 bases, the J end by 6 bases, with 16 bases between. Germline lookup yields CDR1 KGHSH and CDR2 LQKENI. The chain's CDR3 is CASSLCLRECEQYF. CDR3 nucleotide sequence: TGTGCCAGCTCACTGTGTCTCAGGGAATGCGAGCAGTACTTC. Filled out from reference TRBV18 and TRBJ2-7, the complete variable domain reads NAGVMQNPRHLVRRRGQEARLRCSPMKGHSHVYWYRQLPEEGLKFMVYLQKENIIDESGMPKERFSAEFPKEGPSILRIQQVVRGDSAAYFCASSLCLRECEQYFGPGTRLTVT.

CDR3 sequence (DNA): TGCAGCGCCCAAAGGGGACAGGGGCTTTCAGAGACCCAGTACTTC. Its protein product is CSAQRGQGLSETQYF. The chain recombines TRBV29-1 with TRBJ2-5; 10 bases match TRBD1. This CDR3 spans 15 amino acids. Germline V gene data show CDR1 as SQVTM and CDR2 as ANQGSEA. V shed 7 bases, J shed 4 bases, and the junction held 12 bases outside the gene matches. Based on the CDR3 plus reference TRBV29-1 and TRBJ2-5, the full variable domain is SAVISQKPSRDICQRGTSLTIQCQVDSQVTMMFWYRQQPGQSLTLIATANQGSEATYESGFVIDKFPISRPNLTFSTLTVSNMSPEDSSIYLCSAQRGQGLSETQYFGPGTRLLVL.

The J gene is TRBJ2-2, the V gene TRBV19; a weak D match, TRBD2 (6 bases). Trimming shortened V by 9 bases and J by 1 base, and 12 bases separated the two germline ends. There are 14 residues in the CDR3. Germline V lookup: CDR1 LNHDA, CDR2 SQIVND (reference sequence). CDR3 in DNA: TGTGCCAGCCAACCGGGACTGAACACCGGGGAGCTGTTTTTT. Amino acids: CASQPGLNTGELFF.

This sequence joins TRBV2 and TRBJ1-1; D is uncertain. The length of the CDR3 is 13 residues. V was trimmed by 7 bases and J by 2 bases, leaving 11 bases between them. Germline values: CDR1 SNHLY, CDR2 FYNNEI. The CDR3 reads CASTLGSNTEAFF. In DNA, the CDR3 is TGTGCCAGCACTTTGGGGAGTAACACTGAAGCTTTCTTT.

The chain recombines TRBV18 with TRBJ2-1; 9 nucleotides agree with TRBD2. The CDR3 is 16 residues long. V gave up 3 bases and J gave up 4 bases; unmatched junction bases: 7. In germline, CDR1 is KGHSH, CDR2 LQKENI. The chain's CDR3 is CASSPYSGSGYNEQFF. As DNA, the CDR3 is TGTGCCAGCTCACCCTATAGCGGGAGTGGGTACAATGAGCAGTTCTTC.

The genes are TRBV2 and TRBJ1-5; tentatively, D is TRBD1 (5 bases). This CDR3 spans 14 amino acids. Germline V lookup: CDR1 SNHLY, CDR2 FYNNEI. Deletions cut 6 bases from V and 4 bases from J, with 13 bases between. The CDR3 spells CASSGGGTNQPQHF. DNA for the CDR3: TGTGCCAGCAGCGGGGGGGGGACGAATCAGCCCCAGCATTTT.

CDR3 loop: CASSARDRRLETQYF. Here the CDR3 DNA reads TGTGCCAGCAGCGCACGGGACAGGAGGTTGGAGACCCAGTACTTC. The rearrangement joins TRBV6-1 to TRBJ2-5; TRBD1 matches at 8 bases. CDR1 MNHNS and CDR2 SASEGT come from the germline V gene. This CDR3 has 15 residues. The J segment lost 5 bases and the V segment lost 6 bases, leaving 11 bases of the junction unmatched.

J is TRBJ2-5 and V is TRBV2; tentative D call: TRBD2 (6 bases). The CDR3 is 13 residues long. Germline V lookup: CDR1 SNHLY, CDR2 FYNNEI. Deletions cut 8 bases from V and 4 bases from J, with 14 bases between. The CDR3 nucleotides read TGTGCCAGCGCTGGAGGGACCCTAGAGACCCAGTACTTC. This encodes CASAGGTLETQYF.

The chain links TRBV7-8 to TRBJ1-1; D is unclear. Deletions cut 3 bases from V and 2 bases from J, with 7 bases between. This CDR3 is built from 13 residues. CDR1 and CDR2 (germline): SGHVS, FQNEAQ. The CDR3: CASSFVGNTEAFF. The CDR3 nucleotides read TGTGCCAGCAGCTTCGTCGGTAACACTGAAGCTTTCTTT. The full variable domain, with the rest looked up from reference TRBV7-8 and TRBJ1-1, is GAGVSQSPRYKVAKRGQDVALRCDPISGHVSLFWYQQALGQGPEFLTYFQNEAQLDKSGLPSDRFFAERPEGSVSTLKIQRTQQEDSAVYLCASSFVGNTEAFFGQGTRLTVV.

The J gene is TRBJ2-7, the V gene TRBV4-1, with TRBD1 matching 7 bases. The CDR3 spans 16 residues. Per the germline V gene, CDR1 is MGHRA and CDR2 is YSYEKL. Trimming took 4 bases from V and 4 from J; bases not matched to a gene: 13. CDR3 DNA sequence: TGCGCCAGCAGCCCAAGTGAGACGACGGGACAGTACGAGCAGTACTTC. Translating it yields CASSPSETTGQYEQYF.

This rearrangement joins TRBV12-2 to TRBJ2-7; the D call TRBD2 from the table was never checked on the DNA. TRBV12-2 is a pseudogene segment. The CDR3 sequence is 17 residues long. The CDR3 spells CASRLARGTSGCYEQYV. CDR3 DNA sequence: TGTGCAAGTCGCTTAGCAAGAGGGACTAGCGGCTGCTACGAGCAGTACGTC.

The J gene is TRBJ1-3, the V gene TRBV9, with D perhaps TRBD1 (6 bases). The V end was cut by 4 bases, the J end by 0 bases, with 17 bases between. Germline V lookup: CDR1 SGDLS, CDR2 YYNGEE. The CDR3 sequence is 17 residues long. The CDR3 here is CASSPRAGGHSGNTIYF. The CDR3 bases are TGTGCCAGCAGCCCCCGGGCGGGGGGACACTCTGGAAACACCATATATTTT.

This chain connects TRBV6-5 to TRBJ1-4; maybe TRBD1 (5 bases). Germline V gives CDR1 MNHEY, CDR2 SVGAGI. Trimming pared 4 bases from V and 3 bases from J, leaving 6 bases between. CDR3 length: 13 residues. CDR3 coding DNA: TGTGCCAGCAGTTGGGGCTCTAATGAAAAACTGTTTTTT. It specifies CASSWGSNEKLFF.

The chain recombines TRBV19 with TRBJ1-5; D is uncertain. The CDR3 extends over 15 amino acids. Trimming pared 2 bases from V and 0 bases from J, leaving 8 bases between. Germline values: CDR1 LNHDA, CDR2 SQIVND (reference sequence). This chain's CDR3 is CASSIPTDSNQPQHF. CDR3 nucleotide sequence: TGTGCCAGTAGTATACCAACAGATAGCAATCAGCCCCAGCATTTT.

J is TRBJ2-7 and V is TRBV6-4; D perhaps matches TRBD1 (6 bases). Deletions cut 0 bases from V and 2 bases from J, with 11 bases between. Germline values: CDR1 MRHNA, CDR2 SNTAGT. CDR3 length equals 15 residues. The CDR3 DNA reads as TGTGCCAGCAGTGACTCAGGACAGACCCCCTACGAGCAGTACGTC. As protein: CASSDSGQTPYEQYV.

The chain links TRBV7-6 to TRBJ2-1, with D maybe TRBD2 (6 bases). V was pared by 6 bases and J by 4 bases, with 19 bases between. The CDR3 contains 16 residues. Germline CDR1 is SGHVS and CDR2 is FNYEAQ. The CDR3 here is CASSLTGTGTYNEQFF. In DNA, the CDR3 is TGTGCCAGCAGTTTAACCGGGACTGGTACGTACAATGAGCAGTTCTTC.

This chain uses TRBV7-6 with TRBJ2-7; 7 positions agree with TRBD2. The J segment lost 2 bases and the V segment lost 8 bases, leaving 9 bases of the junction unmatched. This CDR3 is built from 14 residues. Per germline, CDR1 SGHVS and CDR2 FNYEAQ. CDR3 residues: CASGTGTNPYEQYF. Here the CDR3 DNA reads TGTGCCAGCGGGACCGGGACTAACCCCTACGAGCAGTACTTC.

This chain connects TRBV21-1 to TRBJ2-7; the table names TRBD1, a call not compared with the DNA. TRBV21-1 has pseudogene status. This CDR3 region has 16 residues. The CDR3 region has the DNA TGTGCCAGCAGCAGTGGGCGGCCAAGGGGGTTCTACGAGCAGTACGTC. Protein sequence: CASSSGRPRGFYEQYV.

The CDR3 sequence is CASSLVQVGYGYTF. CDR3 DNA sequence: TGTGCCAGCAGCTTGGTACAGGTGGGCTATGGCTACACCTTC. The chain links TRBV5-6 to TRBJ1-2, with a tentative D call TRBD1 (5 bases). CDR3 size: 14 residues. V lost 0 bases and J lost 4, with 10 bases in between. Germline loops: CDR1 SGHDT, CDR2 YYEEEE.

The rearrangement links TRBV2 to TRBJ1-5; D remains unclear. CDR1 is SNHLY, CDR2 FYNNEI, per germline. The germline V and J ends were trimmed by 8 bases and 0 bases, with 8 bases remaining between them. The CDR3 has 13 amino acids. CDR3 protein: CASARDSNQPQHF. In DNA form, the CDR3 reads TGTGCCAGCGCGAGGGATAGCAATCAGCCCCAGCATTTT.

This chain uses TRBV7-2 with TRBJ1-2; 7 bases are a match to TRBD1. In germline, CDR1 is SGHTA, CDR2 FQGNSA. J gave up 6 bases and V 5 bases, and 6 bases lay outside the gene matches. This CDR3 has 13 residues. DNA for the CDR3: TGTGCCAGCAGCGTAGGGGGCGTCGATGGCTACACCTTC. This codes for CASSVGGVDGYTF.

The CDR3 reads CASSRYRDSFGGELFF. In DNA, the CDR3 is TGTGCCAGCAGTCGGTACCGGGACAGCTTCGGCGGGGAGCTGTTTTTT. The V gene is TRBV27, the J gene TRBJ2-2, with 7 bases matching TRBD1. Germline values: CDR1 MNHEY, CDR2 SMNVEV (reference sequence). The CDR3 has 16 amino acids. Trimming cost V 5 bases and J 7 bases; bases outside gene matches: 13.